These T cell receptor beta chains were read from a single sample in a study of blood T cell repertoires in COVID-19. TCRdb's copy holds only in-frame clones and misses some; the assay was immunoSEQ multiplex PCR. The data hold 84,000 or so clones, with around 88% observed a single time. Sequenced material: peripheral blood. These receptors originate from a man between 60 and 75 years old with acute or convalescent COVID-19. CDR3s include the opening cysteine and the closing phenylalanine or tryptophan. A D gene is named only where the DNA matches it firmly. Clone size is given for some rows only: seen once, a few or many times, or a class if the clone is expanded.

V gene	D gene	clone size	J gene	CDR3 protein	CDR3 DNA
TRBV14	NA	few	TRBJ1-2	CASSPRPPGLGGYTF	TGTGCCAGCAGCCCACGACCTCCGGGACTGGGGGGCTACACCTTC
TRBV15	NA	once	TRBJ2-3	CATSRVGASGADTQYF	TGTGCCACCAGCAGAGTGGGGGCTAGCGGAGCAGATACGCAGTATTTT
TRBV28	NA	NA	TRBJ2-7	CASREGSAYEQYF	TGTGCCAGCAGGGAGGGGTCAGCATACGAGCAGTACTTC
TRBV4-1	NA	NA	TRBJ2-1	CASSQNILPTVGSEQFF	TGCGCCAGCAGCCAAAATATCCTACCCACAGTGGGCAGTGAGCAGTTCTTC
TRBV7-9	NA	NA	TRBJ2-1	CASSLFLGHPNNEQFF	TGTGCCAGCAGCTTATTTCTGGGACACCCAAACAATGAGCAGTTCTTC
TRBV2	NA	NA	TRBJ1-3	CASTTGNTIYF	TGTGCCAGCACAACAGGAAACACCATATATTTT
TRBV4-2	TRBD1	NA	TRBJ1-1	CASSQDVTGNTEAFF	TGTGCCAGCAGCCAAGATGTGACAGGGAATACTGAAGCTTTCTTT
TRBV29-1	TRBD2	NA	TRBJ2-1	CSAISGVYNEQFF	TGCAGCGCCATAAGCGGGGTCTACAATGAGCAGTTCTTC
TRBV9	TRBD1	NA	TRBJ2-7	CASSKDRLGEQYF	TGTGCCAGCAGCAAGGACAGGTTGGGAGAGCAGTACTTC
TRBV30	NA	NA	TRBJ2-7	CAWSVTGDWEQYF	TGTGCCTGGAGTGTAACGGGGGATTGGGAGCAGTACTTC
TRBV7-6	NA	once	TRBJ1-5	CASSPSGNQPQHF	TGTGCCAGCAGCCCTAGCGGCAATCAGCCCCAGCATTTT
TRBV11-2	NA	NA	TRBJ1-2	CASSLVNSNYGYTF	TGTGCCAGCAGCTTAGTTAATTCTAACTATGGCTACACCTTC
TRBV30	TRBD1	NA	TRBJ1-6	CACTTGTGNSPLHF	TGTGCATGCACTACCGGGACAGGGAATTCACCCCTCCACTTT
TRBV19	TRBD2	NA	TRBJ2-1	CASKPSGVSYNEQFF	TGTGCCAGTAAGCCTAGCGGGGTGTCCTACAATGAGCAGTTCTTC
TRBV16	NA	NA	TRBJ1-1	CASSQIGGDSAFF	TGTGCCAGCAGCCAGATAGGAGGAGACTCAGCTTTCTTT
TRBV4-1	TRBD1	NA	TRBJ1-1	CASSLDRGIAEAFF	TGCGCCAGCAGCCTAGACAGGGGAATCGCTGAAGCTTTCTTT
TRBV2	NA	medium-sized	TRBJ2-7	CASSAEGALSYEQYF	TGTGCCAGCAGTGCTGAGGGTGCGTTAAGCTACGAGCAGTACTTC
TRBV2	NA	NA	TRBJ1-1	CASRSGHGVTEAFF	TGTGCCAGCAGATCCGGACATGGGGTCACTGAAGCTTTCTTT
TRBV4-3	NA	NA	TRBJ2-2	CASSQAVTTGGELFF	TGCGCCAGCAGCCAAGCGGTCACGACAGGCGGGGAGCTGTTTTTT
TRBV5-1	NA	NA	TRBJ2-3	CASSLQKPTDTQYF	TGCGCCAGCAGCTTGCAGAAACCCACAGATACGCAGTATTTT
TRBV18	TRBD1	few	TRBJ1-4	CASSPRTGQHEKLFF	TGTGCCAGCTCACCCAGGACAGGGCAGCATGAAAAACTGTTTTTT
TRBV12-3/TRBV12-4	NA	NA	TRBJ1-2	CASTSPGGYGYTF	TGTGCCAGCACCTCTCCGGGGGGCTATGGCTACACCTTC
TRBV19	TRBD1	NA	TRBJ2-7	CASTGTGTADEQYF	TGTGCCAGTACCGGGACAGGGACAGCCGACGAGCAGTACTTC
TRBV4-3	NA	NA	TRBJ1-2	CASSQDGGGYYGYTF	TGCGCCAGCAGCCAAGATGGCGGGGGCTACTATGGCTACACCTTC
TRBV5-4	NA	NA	TRBJ1-3	CASSADLSGNTIYF	TGTGCCAGTTCCGCGGATCTCTCTGGAAACACCATATATTTT
TRBV2	TRBD1	NA	TRBJ2-3	CASTGTGRRTDTQYF	TGTGCCAGCACCGGGACAGGAAGGCGCACAGATACGCAGTATTTT
TRBV10-3	NA	NA	TRBJ1-2	CAISESTRNYGYTF	TGTGCCATCAGTGAGTCGACAAGGAACTATGGCTACACCTTC
TRBV19	NA	NA	TRBJ1-2	CASSIMGQNYGYTF	TGTGCCAGTAGTATTATGGGGCAGAACTATGGCTACACCTTC
TRBV27	NA	NA	TRBJ1-5	CASRPAGGLSNQPQHF	TGTGCCAGCAGGCCCGCCGGAGGCCTTAGCAATCAGCCCCAGCATTTT
TRBV27	NA	NA	TRBJ1-6	CASSYRVFSSPLHF	TGTGCCAGCAGTTACAGGGTATTCAGTTCACCCCTCCACTTT
TRBV11-2	NA	NA	TRBJ2-2	CASSSRPGELFF	TGTGCCAGCAGCTCTAGACCCGGGGAGCTGTTTTTT
TRBV9	TRBD1	once	TRBJ2-7	CASSVAGGGYEQYF	TGTGCCAGCAGCGTAGCAGGGGGCGGATACGAGCAGTACTTC
TRBV28	NA	NA	TRBJ1-6	CASRPGDYNSPLHF	TGTGCCAGCAGGCCGGGTGATTATAATTCACCCCTCCACTTT
TRBV7-2	TRBD1	NA	TRBJ1-1	CASSLQGQGYTEAFF	TGTGCCAGCAGCTTACAGGGACAGGGGTACACTGAAGCTTTCTTT
TRBV4-1	TRBD1	NA	TRBJ1-2	CASSPDRGINYGYTF	TGCGCCAGCAGCCCGGACAGGGGGATTAACTATGGCTACACCTTC
TRBV19	NA	NA	TRBJ2-4	CASSIAGKGAKNIQYF	TGTGCCAGTAGTATTGCGGGCAAGGGAGCCAAAAACATTCAGTACTTC
TRBV2	NA	once	TRBJ2-5	CASKRQPLMETQYF	TGTGCCAGCAAACGACAGCCTCTAATGGAGACCCAGTACTTC
TRBV19	NA	NA	TRBJ1-1	CASTLTGGETEAFF	TGTGCCAGTACCCTAACGGGGGGCGAGACTGAAGCTTTCTTT
TRBV15	NA	NA	TRBJ1-2	CATSRGSQVTTNYGYTF	TGTGCCACCAGCAGAGGAAGCCAAGTTACGACAAACTATGGCTACACCTTC
TRBV10-3	NA	NA	TRBJ1-1	CAISESQTPNTEAFF	TGTGCCATCAGTGAGTCCCAAACACCGAACACTGAAGCTTTCTTT
TRBV7-9	NA	NA	TRBJ2-1	CASSLLTVGGNEQFF	TGTGCCAGCAGCTTACTTACGGTAGGGGGCAATGAGCAGTTCTTC
TRBV18	NA	NA	TRBJ2-7	CASSGGSGWVGEQYF	TGTGCCAGCTCAGGAGGGTCGGGATGGGTAGGCGAGCAGTACTTC
TRBV5-1	TRBD2	NA	TRBJ2-1	CASSLAGGAGNEQFF	TGCGCCAGCAGCTTGGCCGGGGGGGCCGGCAATGAGCAGTTCTTC
TRBV3-1/TRBV3-2	NA	once	TRBJ1-2	CASSQGGGNYGYTF	TGTGCCAGCAGCCAAGGTGGGGGCAACTATGGCTACACCTTC
TRBV3-1/TRBV3-2	NA	NA	TRBJ1-5	CASSHSGDSNQPQHF	TGTGCCAGCAGCCACTCAGGTGATAGCAATCAGCCCCAGCATTTT
TRBV4-2	TRBD2	once	TRBJ2-1	CASSQEAGGYNEQFF	TGTGCCAGCAGCCAAGAAGCGGGGGGCTACAATGAGCAGTTCTTC
TRBV19	TRBD1	NA	TRBJ1-2	CASSLGQGVGYTF	TGTGCCAGTAGTCTCGGACAGGGGGTTGGCTACACCTTC
TRBV5-4	NA	NA	TRBJ1-3	CASSLMGAENTIYF	TGTGCCAGCAGCTTGATGGGTGCGGAAAACACCATATATTTT
TRBV5-4	NA	few	TRBJ1-2	CASSLDRYGYTF	TGTGCCAGCAGCTTGGATCGCTATGGCTACACCTTC
TRBV4-2	TRBD1	NA	TRBJ1-4	CASSQDRTGANEKLFF	TGTGCCAGCAGCCAAGACCGGACAGGGGCAAATGAAAAACTGTTTTTT
TRBV4-3	NA	few	TRBJ1-2	CASSQDYGGNYGYTF	TGCGCCAGCAGCCAAGATTATGGGGGCAACTATGGCTACACCTTC
TRBV6-5	TRBD1	NA	TRBJ1-1	CASSYSGTGLTEAFF	TGTGCCAGCAGTTACTCGGGGACAGGGTTAACTGAAGCTTTCTTT
TRBV4-1	NA	NA	TRBJ2-1	CASSSGGGNEQFF	TGCGCCAGCAGCTCCGGGGGTGGGAATGAGCAGTTCTTC
TRBV3-1/TRBV3-2	TRBD1	NA	TRBJ1-2	CASRQQGARIGYTF	TGTGCCAGCAGACAACAGGGGGCGCGGATCGGCTACACCTTC
TRBV7-2	TRBD2	NA	TRBJ2-7	CASSFYSGGIYYEQYF	TGTGCCAGCAGCTTCTATAGCGGGGGTATTTACTACGAGCAGTACTTC
TRBV10-2	NA	NA	TRBJ2-7	CASSAGSEQYF	TGCGCCAGCAGTGCTGGGAGCGAGCAGTACTTC
TRBV4-3	NA	NA	TRBJ2-1	CASSQDRGGGEQFF	TGCGCCAGCAGCCAAGATCGAGGGGGGGGTGAGCAGTTCTTC